This T cell receptor (beta chain) was sequenced during a study of cytomegalovirus exposure and HLA in healthy donors. In the PCR, 60 Vbeta and 13 Jbeta primers were used. Only in-frame clones appear in the TCRdb table, and some are missing; sequencing was by immunoSEQ multiplex PCR. The sample lists around 170,000 clones; 82% were seen once. The donors comprised healthy bone marrow donors. This CDR3 spans 14 amino acids. V was pared by 8 bases and J by 2 bases, with 10 bases between. The V gene's germline CDR1 is SGHAT and CDR2 FQNNGV. Findings and caveats of the study: The study flagged about 160 TCR beta chains as cytomegalovirus-associated.

With respect to this clone: The antigen remains unidentified.

The sample comprised PBMCs. The rearrangement uses TRBV11-2 and TRBJ2-6, with a tentative D call TRBD1 (5 bases). This clonotype was obtained from a woman in her fifties or sixties in good health and CMV-seronegative. CDR3 residues: CASEQGTGANVLTF. CDR3 nucleotide sequence: TGTGCCAGCGAGCAGGGAACTGGGGCCAACGTCCTGACTTTC.